Listed below are T cell receptor beta chains from one sample, sequenced in a study of shared clonotypes between healthy human individuals. TCRdb's copy holds only in-frame clones and misses some; the assay was immunoSEQ multiplex PCR. The profile shows roughly 500,000 clones, 79% of them singletons. Sequencing was done on a sample of PBMCs. These receptors were obtained from a woman in her thirties or forties in good health. Some clones in this sample may be carry-over from other donors' samples. Each CDR3 is given with its conserved first and last residue. The D gene is left open where the match is weak. Only part of the rows carry a size: once, few, many, or a class if the clone is expanded.

clone size: NA
J gene: TRBJ1-4
V gene: TRBV2
D gene: TRBD1
CDR3 DNA: TGTGCCAGCAGTGAAGTGACAGGGTTTTACGAAAAACTGTTTTTT
CDR3 protein: CASSEVTGFYEKLFF

clone size: NA
J gene: TRBJ2-1
V gene: TRBV2
D gene: TRBD2
CDR3 DNA: TGTGCCAGCAGAATGGGCAGCGGGGACTACAATGAGCAGTTCTTC
CDR3 protein: CASRMGSGDYNEQFF

clone size: NA
J gene: TRBJ2-1
V gene: TRBV18
D gene: TRBD2
CDR3 DNA: TGTGCCAGCTCACAAAGCGTGCAGGGAGGGCCTACCCATGAGCAGTTCTTC
CDR3 protein: CASSQSVQGGPTHEQFF

clone size: many
J gene: TRBJ1-5
V gene: TRBV28
D gene: TRBD1
CDR3 DNA: TGTGCCAGCAGCAGAATCAGGGGGACTTATCAGCCCCAGCATTTT
CDR3 protein: CASSRIRGTYQPQHF

clone size: NA
J gene: TRBJ2-5
V gene: TRBV19
D gene: NA
CDR3 DNA: TGTGCCAGTAGTAAACAGGTACAAGAGACCCAGTACTTC
CDR3 protein: CASSKQVQETQYF

clone size: NA
J gene: TRBJ2-1
V gene: TRBV30
D gene: TRBD1
CDR3 DNA: TGTGCCTGGAGTGTGCACAGGGGAAATGAGCAGTTCTTC
CDR3 protein: CAWSVHRGNEQFF

clone size: NA
J gene: TRBJ2-5
V gene: TRBV25-1
D gene: TRBD2
CDR3 DNA: TGTGCCAGCAGTGAGAGGGGCGGGAGGATTGGGACCCAGTACTTC
CDR3 protein: CASSERGGRIGTQYF

clone size: NA
J gene: TRBJ2-2
V gene: TRBV6-4
D gene: TRBD2
CDR3 DNA: TGTGCCAGCAGTGACAGCGGGAGACAGGACACCGGGGAGCTGTTTTTT
CDR3 protein: CASSDSGRQDTGELFF

clone size: NA
J gene: TRBJ1-2
V gene: TRBV7-2
D gene: NA
CDR3 DNA: TGTGCCAGCAGCTTAGAGGAAGGTGGCTACACCTTC
CDR3 protein: CASSLEEGGYTF

clone size: NA
J gene: TRBJ1-1
V gene: TRBV2
D gene: TRBD1
CDR3 DNA: TGTGCCAGCAGTGTCAGGGGGCCCGACACTGAAGCTTTCTTT
CDR3 protein: CASSVRGPDTEAFF

clone size: NA
J gene: TRBJ2-7
V gene: TRBV19
D gene: NA
CDR3 DNA: TGTGCCAGTGGGGCCGCATCAGGTACCGAGCAGTACTTC
CDR3 protein: CASGAASGTEQYF

clone size: NA
J gene: TRBJ2-1
V gene: TRBV7-3
D gene: NA
CDR3 DNA: TGTGCCAGCAGCTCAGGGGGGAATGAGCAGTTCTTC
CDR3 protein: CASSSGGNEQFF

clone size: NA
J gene: TRBJ1-4
V gene: TRBV19
D gene: NA
CDR3 DNA: TGTGCCAGTACCCATCGAGGTTCTAATGAAAAACTGTTTTTT
CDR3 protein: CASTHRGSNEKLFF

clone size: NA
J gene: TRBJ2-7
V gene: TRBV5-1
D gene: NA
CDR3 DNA: TGCGCCAGCAGCTTGGGACCCCTGGGAGGATTCTACGAGCAGTACTTC
CDR3 protein: CASSLGPLGGFYEQYF

clone size: once
J gene: TRBJ2-7
V gene: TRBV5-5
D gene: NA
CDR3 DNA: TGTGCCAGCAGCGCTCCGGGACACCAATACGAGCAGTACTTC
CDR3 protein: CASSAPGHQYEQYF

clone size: NA
J gene: TRBJ2-1
V gene: TRBV9
D gene: NA
CDR3 DNA: TGTGCCAGCAGCGTGAGTTCAGGGAGCTCCTACAATGAGCAGTTCTTC
CDR3 protein: CASSVSSGSSYNEQFF

clone size: NA
J gene: TRBJ1-2
V gene: TRBV9
D gene: TRBD1
CDR3 DNA: TGTGCCAGCAGGACCACAGGGGGCGAGCTTGGTGGCTACACCTTC
CDR3 protein: CASRTTGGELGGYTF

clone size: NA
J gene: TRBJ2-7
V gene: TRBV4-2
D gene: NA
CDR3 DNA: TGTGCCAGCAGCCAAGCCATTGCCGGGAGCGAGCAGTACTTC
CDR3 protein: CASSQAIAGSEQYF

clone size: NA
J gene: TRBJ1-4
V gene: TRBV28
D gene: NA
CDR3 DNA: TGTGCCAGCAATTCTAGGGGCGGTGAAAAACTGTTTTTT
CDR3 protein: CASNSRGGEKLFF

clone size: many
J gene: TRBJ2-7
V gene: TRBV27
D gene: TRBD1
CDR3 DNA: TGTGCCAGCAGTTCTTCCCAGGGGGCCCTCGAGCAGTACTTC
CDR3 protein: CASSSSQGALEQYF

clone size: NA
J gene: TRBJ2-7
V gene: TRBV7-2
D gene: NA
CDR3 DNA: TGTGCCAGCAGCTCAGACAGGTACGAGCAGTACTTC
CDR3 protein: CASSSDRYEQYF

clone size: NA
J gene: TRBJ2-7
V gene: TRBV11-1
D gene: TRBD2
CDR3 DNA: TGTGCCAGCAGCTTAGAAGGGACTAGCAGTTATTACGAGCAGTACTTC
CDR3 protein: CASSLEGTSSYYEQYF

clone size: once
J gene: TRBJ2-7
V gene: TRBV12-5
D gene: TRBD2
CDR3 DNA: TGTGCTAGTGGTTTCACTAGCGGGACCTCCTACGAGCAGTACTTC
CDR3 protein: CASGFTSGTSYEQYF

clone size: NA
J gene: TRBJ2-1
V gene: TRBV9
D gene: TRBD2
CDR3 DNA: TGTGCCAGCAGCATAACTAGCGGGAGGGGACAGTTCTTC
CDR3 protein: CASSITSGRGQFF

clone size: once
J gene: TRBJ2-1
V gene: TRBV5-4
D gene: TRBD2
CDR3 DNA: TGTGCCAGCAGCGTCGGACTAGCGGGAGGTCTTGAGCAGTTCTTC
CDR3 protein: CASSVGLAGGLEQFF

clone size: NA
J gene: TRBJ2-3
V gene: TRBV7-9
D gene: NA
CDR3 DNA: TGTGCCAGCAGCATCCCGACAGGACCTGATACGCAGTATTTT
CDR3 protein: CASSIPTGPDTQYF

clone size: NA
J gene: TRBJ2-1
V gene: TRBV5-5
D gene: NA
CDR3 DNA: TGTGCCAGCAGCCTGGGGCAGGGAGAGCAGTTCTTC
CDR3 protein: CASSLGQGEQFF

clone size: NA
J gene: TRBJ2-5
V gene: TRBV6-1
D gene: TRBD1
CDR3 DNA: TGTGCCAGCAGTGTCAAGGGGGACAGGGGATGGGAGACCCAGTACTTC
CDR3 protein: CASSVKGDRGWETQYF

clone size: NA
J gene: TRBJ1-1
V gene: TRBV27
D gene: NA
CDR3 DNA: TGTGCCAGCAGTTTACGGGCGATTGTGAACACTGAAGCTTTCTTT
CDR3 protein: CASSLRAIVNTEAFF

clone size: NA
J gene: TRBJ2-7
V gene: TRBV4-1
D gene: TRBD2
CDR3 DNA: TGCGCCAGCAGCTACGGACTAGCGGGAGTCGACGAGCAGTACTTC
CDR3 protein: CASSYGLAGVDEQYF

clone size: NA
J gene: TRBJ2-5
V gene: TRBV6-1
D gene: NA
CDR3 DNA: TGTGCCAGCAGTAATAGCGTCGGCCAAGAGACCCAGTACTTC
CDR3 protein: CASSNSVGQETQYF

clone size: NA
J gene: TRBJ2-5
V gene: TRBV2
D gene: NA
CDR3 DNA: TGTGCCAGCAGTCCTTCAGGGTCTTGGGAGACCCAGTACTTC
CDR3 protein: CASSPSGSWETQYF

clone size: NA
J gene: TRBJ2-2
V gene: TRBV7-8
D gene: NA
CDR3 DNA: TGTGCCAGCAGCATTGCGGGTGGCGGGGAGCTGTTTTTT
CDR3 protein: CASSIAGGGELFF

clone size: NA
J gene: TRBJ1-1
V gene: TRBV2
D gene: TRBD1
CDR3 DNA: TGTGCCAGCAGCGACCTGACAGGGGACGGGGCTTTCTTT
CDR3 protein: CASSDLTGDGAFF

clone size: NA
J gene: TRBJ1-2
V gene: TRBV2
D gene: NA
CDR3 DNA: TGTGCCAGCAGTGAGGAACTGACAGCCAACTATGGCTACACCTTC
CDR3 protein: CASSEELTANYGYTF

clone size: NA
J gene: TRBJ2-7
V gene: TRBV6-5
D gene: NA
CDR3 DNA: TGTGCCAGCAGTTACAGAGGGAATGAAAGATACGAGCAGTACTTC
CDR3 protein: CASSYRGNERYEQYF

clone size: NA
J gene: TRBJ1-3
V gene: TRBV19
D gene: NA
CDR3 DNA: TGTGTCAGTATCCTCATCAGAGAGGAAAACACCATATATTTT
CDR3 protein: CVSILIREENTIYF

clone size: NA
J gene: TRBJ2-2
V gene: TRBV10-1
D gene: NA
CDR3 DNA: TGCGCCAGAATAATGGGGCGGAACACCGGGGAGCTGTTTTTT
CDR3 protein: CARIMGRNTGELFF

clone size: NA
J gene: TRBJ2-7
V gene: TRBV7-2
D gene: NA
CDR3 DNA: TGTGCCAGCAGCTTGATTGTTACCTCCCACGAGCAGTACTTC
CDR3 protein: CASSLIVTSHEQYF

clone size: NA
J gene: TRBJ2-1
V gene: TRBV9
D gene: NA
CDR3 DNA: TGTGCCAGCAGCGCCGGGACACCCATCAATGAGCAGTTCTTC
CDR3 protein: CASSAGTPINEQFF

clone size: NA
J gene: TRBJ1-3
V gene: TRBV28
D gene: TRBD1
CDR3 DNA: TGTGCCAGCAGTTTAGGCAGGGGGCCTTTCGGAAACACCATATATTTT
CDR3 protein: CASSLGRGPFGNTIYF

clone size: NA
J gene: TRBJ2-7
V gene: TRBV5-4
D gene: TRBD2
CDR3 DNA: TGTGCCAGCAGCAGTAAGACTAGCGGGTTTGCCTACGAGCAGTACTTC
CDR3 protein: CASSSKTSGFAYEQYF